The present T cell receptor (beta chain) was sequenced within a study of tumor and adjacent non-tumor tissue in lung cancer. This clonotype was seen at least ten times. What it binds is unknown. TCRbeta libraries were built with three rounds of nested PCR, modified from ARM-PCR. TCRdb itself ran the multiplex PCR reads through MiXCR, one entry per CDR3 protein. The data show 70,000 to 90,000 distinct CDR3 sequences, roughly 75% seen once. The CDR3 covers 12 residues. Germline V lookup: CDR1 DFQATT, CDR2 SNEGSKA (reference sequence). V lost 3 bases and J 4 bases, leaving 9 bases between the germline ends. Findings and limits, study-wide: Shorter survival was associated with higher TCR diversity in tumors. Tumor repertoires had a smaller top 100 clone share than normal lung.

This sample's RNA came from whole unsorted tissue. Distant lung tissue was collected more than 3 cm away from the tumor edge. Sequencing input: distant non-tumor lung tissue. This chain joins TRBV20-1 and TRBJ1-2; D is uncertain. The clonotype originates from a woman aged 45-59 years with non-small cell lung cancer. Here the CDR3 DNA reads TGCAGTGCTAGTCCTGCGGGCTATGGCTACACCTTC. This sequence encodes CSASPAGYGYTF.